Sequencing of this T cell receptor beta chain was carried out in a study of CD8+CD57+ T cells in acquired aplastic anemia. Study as a whole: Around 3.2 ug was the average amount of DNA from sorted CD4+ and CD8+ cells.

Trimming pared 7 bases from V and 4 bases from J, leaving 23 bases between. Germline-derived CDR1 and CDR2 are MNHEY and SVGEGT. This CDR3 region has 17 residues. It was patients with CD8+CD57+ cell expansion by flow cytometry who were chosen for sequencing. With regard to this clonotype: The antigen remains undetermined.

Study-wide results and caveats: Overlapping CD8+ CDR3 repertoires of patients and controls contained approximately 28 shared sequences.

The use of genomic DNA as template underpinned the TCR beta VDJ and CDR3 profiling. TCRdb re-analysed the reads in MiXCR, keeping a single row per CDR3 protein. The sample includes about 180,000 distinct CDR3 sequences, less than 60% of them seen just once. Sequencing was performed on sorted CD4+, CD8+, or CD8+CD57+ T cells (not recorded which) from PBMCs. This chain links TRBV6-2 or TRBV6-3 with TRBJ1-5; tentatively, D is TRBD1 (6 bases). This TCR came from a human donor with aplastic anemia. In DNA, the CDR3 is TGTGCCAGCACCTACCTCGCAGCCAGGGGCGGGAATCAGCCCCAGCATTTT. The encoded protein is CASTYLAARGGNQPQHF.